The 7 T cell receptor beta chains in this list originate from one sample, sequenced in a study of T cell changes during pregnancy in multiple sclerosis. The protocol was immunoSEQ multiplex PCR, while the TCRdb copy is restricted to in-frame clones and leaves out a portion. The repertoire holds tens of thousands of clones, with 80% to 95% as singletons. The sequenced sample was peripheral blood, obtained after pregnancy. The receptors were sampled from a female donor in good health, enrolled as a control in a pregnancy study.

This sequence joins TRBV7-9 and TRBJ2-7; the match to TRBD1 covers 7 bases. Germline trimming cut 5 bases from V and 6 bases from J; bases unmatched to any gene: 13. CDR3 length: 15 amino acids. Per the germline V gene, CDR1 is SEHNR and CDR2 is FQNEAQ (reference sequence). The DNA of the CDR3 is TGTGCCAGCAGCCCCCCGTCTGACAGGGAACGCGAGCAGTACTTC. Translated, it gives CASSPPSDREREQYF.

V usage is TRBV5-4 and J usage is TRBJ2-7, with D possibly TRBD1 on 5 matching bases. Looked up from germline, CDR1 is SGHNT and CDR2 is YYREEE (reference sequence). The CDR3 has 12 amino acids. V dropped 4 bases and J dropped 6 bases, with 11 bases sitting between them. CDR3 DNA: TGTGCCAGCAGCCCAGGGTTTGGCGAGCAGTACTTC. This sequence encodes CASSPGFGEQYF. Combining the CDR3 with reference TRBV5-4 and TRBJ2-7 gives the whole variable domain ETGVTQSPTHLIKTRGQQVTLRCSSQSGHNTVSWYQQALGQGPQFIFQYYREEENGRGNFPPRFSGLQFPNYSSELNVNALELDDSALYLCASSPGFGEQYFGPGTRLTVT.

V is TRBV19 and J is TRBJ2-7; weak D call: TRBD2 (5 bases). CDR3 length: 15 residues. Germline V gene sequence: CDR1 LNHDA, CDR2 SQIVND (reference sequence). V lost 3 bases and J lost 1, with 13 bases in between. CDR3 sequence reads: CASSIGGGYSYEQYF. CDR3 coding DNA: TGTGCCAGTAGTATCGGAGGAGGCTATTCCTACGAGCAGTACTTC.

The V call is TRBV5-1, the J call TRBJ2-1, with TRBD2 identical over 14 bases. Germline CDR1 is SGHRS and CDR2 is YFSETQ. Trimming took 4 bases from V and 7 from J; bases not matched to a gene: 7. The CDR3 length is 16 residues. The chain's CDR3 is CASSPRTSGGWNEQFF. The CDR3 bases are TGCGCCAGCAGCCCCCGGACTAGCGGGGGGTGGAATGAGCAGTTCTTC.

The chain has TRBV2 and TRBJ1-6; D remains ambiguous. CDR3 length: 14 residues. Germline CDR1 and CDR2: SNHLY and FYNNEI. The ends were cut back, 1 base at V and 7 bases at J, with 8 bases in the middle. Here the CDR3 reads CASSEDSPNSPLHF. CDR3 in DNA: TGTGCCAGCAGTGAAGACAGCCCAAATTCACCCCTCCACTTT. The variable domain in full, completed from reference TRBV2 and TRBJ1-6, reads EPEVTQTPSHQVTQMGQEVILRCVPISNHLYFYWYRQILGQKVEFLVSFYNNEISEKSEIFDDQFSVERPDGSNFTLKIRSTKLEDSAMYFCASSEDSPNSPLHFGNGTRLTVT.

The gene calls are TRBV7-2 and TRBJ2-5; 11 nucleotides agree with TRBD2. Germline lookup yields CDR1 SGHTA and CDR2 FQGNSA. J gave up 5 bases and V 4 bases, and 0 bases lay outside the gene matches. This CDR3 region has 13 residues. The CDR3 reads CASSWTSGETQYF. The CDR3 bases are TGTGCCAGCAGCTGGACTAGCGGGGAGACCCAGTACTTC.

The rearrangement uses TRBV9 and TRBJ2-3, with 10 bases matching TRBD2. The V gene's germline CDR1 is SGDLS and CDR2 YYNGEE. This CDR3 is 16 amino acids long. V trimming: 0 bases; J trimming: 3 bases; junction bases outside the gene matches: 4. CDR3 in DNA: TGTGCCAGCAGCGTAGGAACGGGACTAGCGACAGATACGCAGTATTTT. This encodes CASSVGTGLATDTQYF.